This is a list of T cell receptor beta chains from one sample in a study of blood T cell repertoires in COVID-19. Measured with immunoSEQ multiplex PCR; TCRdb has only the in-frame clones, and not every one. The sample records roughly 250,000 clones, 80% to 95% being singletons. The sample consisted of PBMCs or T cells enriched from blood (not recorded which). These receptor sequences come from a woman under 30 who had recovered from COVID-19. Both conserved end residues are part of each CDR3. The order of the fields is J gene, D gene, V gene, clone size, CDR3 protein, CDR3 DNA. D genes are given only for firm matches. Not all rows give a size; the values are once, few, many and, for expanded clones, a class.

TRBJ2-1 TRBD2 TRBV9 - CASSVDSGRLNEQFF TGTGCCAGCAGCGTAGATAGCGGGAGACTGAATGAGCAGTTCTTC
TRBJ1-2 - TRBV20-1 - CSAQAEGYTF TGCAGTGCCCAGGCCGAGGGCTACACCTTC
TRBJ2-2 - TRBV11-2 - CASSLREGTGELFF TGTGCCAGCAGCCTCAGAGAGGGCACCGGGGAGCTGTTTTTT
TRBJ2-1 TRBD1 TRBV15 - CATSSGQGGSNEQFF TGTGCCACCAGCAGCGGACAGGGGGGAAGCAATGAGCAGTTCTTC
TRBJ2-5 - TRBV28 - CASSPGETQYF TGTGCCAGCAGCCCGGGAGAGACCCAGTACTTC
TRBJ1-4 - TRBV10-3 - CAISPGLPLEKLFF TGTGCCATCAGTCCGGGACTGCCCCTTGAAAAACTGTTTTTT
TRBJ2-3 TRBD2 TRBV5-1 - CASRLTTSSGGTQYF TGCGCCAGCAGACTAACGACTAGCAGCGGGGGAACGCAGTATTTT
TRBJ1-2 - TRBV5-1 - CASSPTGTQGNYGYTF TGCGCCAGCAGCCCTACCGGGACCCAGGGGAACTATGGCTACACCTTC
TRBJ1-2 TRBD1 TRBV6-6 - CASSYSRTGGNGYTF TGTGCCAGCAGTTACTCTCGGACAGGGGGGAATGGCTACACCTTC
TRBJ1-2 - TRBV5-1 - CASSLGADYGYTF TGCGCCAGCAGCTTGGGGGCCGACTATGGCTACACCTTC
TRBJ1-2 TRBD1 TRBV7-2 - CASSLAPGTGIGYTF TGTGCCAGCAGCTTAGCGCCCGGGACAGGGATTGGCTACACCTTC
TRBJ1-1 - TRBV27 - CASSYRLNTEAFF TGTGCCAGCAGTTACAGGCTGAACACTGAAGCTTTCTTT
TRBJ1-6 - TRBV27 - CASNTAQGYNSPLHF TGTGCCAGCAACACCGCACAGGGCTATAATTCACCCCTCCACTTT
TRBJ2-5 - TRBV18 - CASSPIRQETQYF TGTGCCAGCTCACCTATCCGTCAAGAGACCCAGTACTTC
TRBJ2-2 TRBD2 TRBV29-1 - CSVVGLAETNTGELFF TGCAGCGTTGTTGGACTAGCGGAAACGAACACCGGGGAGCTGTTTTTT
TRBJ2-5 - TRBV11-3 - CASSPTGQETQYF TGTGCCAGCAGTCCGACAGGCCAAGAGACCCAGTACTTC
TRBJ2-5 - TRBV5-1 - CASSLGVKGGTQETQYF TGCGCCAGCAGCTTGGGTGTAAAGGGGGGGACGCAAGAGACCCAGTACTTC
TRBJ2-1 TRBD2 TRBV7-6 once CASSSARSSGSGRSNEQFF TGTGCCAGCAGCTCCGCACGGTCCTCTGGTAGCGGGAGATCGAATGAGCAGTTCTTC
TRBJ2-7 - TRBV15 - CATSREAGNYEQYF TGTGCCACCAGCAGAGAGGCAGGGAACTACGAGCAGTACTTC
TRBJ1-1 TRBD1 TRBV29-1 - CSAQQGARSTEAFF TGCAGCGCCCAACAGGGGGCGAGAAGCACTGAAGCTTTCTTT